Shown below are 13 T cell receptor gamma chains from a single sample sequenced in a study of γδ T cells in repeated Plasmodium falciparum infection. Flow sorting of PBMC yielded separate Vgamma9/Vdelta2+ and Vdelta2-negative gammadelta T cell populations for bulk repertoire analysis. TCRdb applied CATT to the multiplex PCR reads for clone calling. The sample shows 20,000 to 30,000 gamma-chain clones, over 2.5% of them seen only once. The sequenced material came from gamma-delta T cells from blood. The receptors derive from a pool of human donors (malaria-infected and uninfected, not separated).

Ten or more counts support this clone. This likely traces to a read error, being one base from a far larger clone. Other DNA sequences from this sample encode an identical CDR3 as well. This chain joins TRGV9 and TRGJ1 or TRGJ2. Here the J gene was assigned by germline matching of the DNA, as TCRdb has none. The CDR3 is 15 amino acids. Germline CDR1 reads GITISATS; CDR2 reads ISYDGTV (reference sequence). V dropped 2 bases and J dropped 0; count of bases not matched to a gene: 7. CDR3: CALWEAYRNYYKKLF. The CDR3 bases are TGTGCCTTGTGGGAGGCGTACCGGAATTATTATAAGAAACTCTTT.

This clone was detected only a few times. A read error likely explains why the TCRdb protein, taken from a much larger clone, differs from this DNA's translation at residue 12; the protein shown is translated from the DNA. Called V gene: TRGV9; the J gene was not called. Germline V gene sequence: CDR1 GITISATS, CDR2 ISYDGTV (reference sequence). The CDR3 is made up of 14 amino acids. The CDR3 sequence is CALWEVSKLWFRIF. As DNA, the CDR3 is TGTGCCTTGTGGGAGGTGTCGAAGCTTTGGTTCAGGATATTT.

Notes on this clone: The protein TCRdb lists belongs to a much larger clone and differs from this DNA's translation at residue 6, which points to a read error; the protein shown is made from the DNA. The J gene went uncalled, whereas the V gene is TRGV3. CDR1 and CDR2 from the germline V gene are VTNTFY and YDVSTARD (reference sequence). The CDR3 contains 9 residues. CDR3 amino acids: CATWGHRVF. The DNA of the CDR3 is TGTGCCACCTGGGGGCACCGGGTCTTT.

This clone was seen only a few times. This likely reflects a read error, since a far larger clone is one base away. Other DNA sequences within the sample encode an identical CDR3. The V gene call is TRGV2, and the J gene call is absent. Germline loops: CDR1 EGSNGY, CDR2 YDSYNSKV. This CDR3 comprises 14 residues. The CDR3 nucleotides read TGTGCCACCTGGGACGACGCGACTTATTATAAGAAACTCTTC. The encoded protein is CATWDDATYYKKLF.

Judged by abundance, this clone is medium-sized. The V and J genes are TRGV3 and TRGJ1 or TRGJ2. The trim removed 3 bases at V and 2 bases at J, leaving 1 base unmatched. Germline lookup yields CDR1 VTNTFY and CDR2 YDVSTARD (reference sequence). CDR3 length equals 12 residues. The CDR3 DNA is TGTGCCACCTGGGACGATTATTATAAGAAACTCTTT. It yields the protein CATWDDYYKKLF.

This clone was seen ten or more times. Given a far larger clone just one base away, this is likely a sequencing read error. Other DNA variants within this sample encode the same CDR3. This rearrangement joins TRGV9 to TRGJ1 or TRGJ2. CDR3 length: 14 residues. CDR1 and CDR2 (germline): GITISATS, ISYDGTV (reference sequence). Written as DNA, the CDR3 is TGTGCCCTGTGGGAGGTGCGACATTATTATAAGAAACTCTTT. It is translated as CALWEVRHYYKKLF.

This clone has more than one count but fewer than ten. TCRdb assigns this DNA the protein of a much larger clone, which departs from its translation at residue 5; this likely reflects a read error, and the protein shown comes from translating the DNA. V gene TRGV3 combines with J gene TRGJP2. The J gene was not available in TCRdb and was assigned here by matching the DNA to germline segments. The length of the CDR3 is 13 residues. With V trimmed by 5 bases and J by 7 bases, 7 bases remained unmatched. Germline V gene lookup returns CDR1 VTNTFY and CDR2 YDVSTARD (reference sequence). The CDR3 DNA follows: TGTGCCACCTGGGTCCTGATTGATTGGATCAAGACGTTT. This encodes CATWVLIDWIKTF.

This clone was found many times. TCRdb lists the protein of a much larger clone for this DNA, which differs at residue 10, so this is likely a read error; the protein given here is translated from the DNA itself. The chain joins TRGV9 to TRGJ1 or TRGJ2. The CDR3 is made up of 13 amino acids. Germline assignment: CDR1 GITISATS and CDR2 ISYDGTV (reference sequence). The CDR3 region has the DNA TGTGCCTTGTGGGAGACAACTTATTATGAGAAACTCTTT. It yields the protein CALWETTYYEKLF.

By frequency in the sample, this clone is medium-sized. The chain links TRGV9 to TRGJ1 or TRGJ2. Trimming removed 0 bases from V and 5 bases from J; junction bases left unmatched: 4. Germline V gives CDR1 GITISATS, CDR2 ISYDGTV (reference sequence). There are 13 residues in the CDR3. Here the CDR3 DNA reads TGTGCCTTGTGGGAGGTGCTTAATTATAAGAAACTCTTT. It specifies CALWEVLNYKKLF.

This clone was counted many times. The V gene is TRGV8, the J gene TRGJ1 or TRGJ2. Germline V gene sequence: CDR1 VENAVY, CDR2 YDSYNSRV. J lost 3 bases, V lost 0 bases, and 8 bases had no gene match. This CDR3 is 15 amino acids long. CDR3 sequence: CATWDRRGRYYKKLF. DNA of the CDR3: TGTGCCACCTGGGATAGGCGAGGTCGTTATTATAAGAAACTCTTT.

As for this clone: The protein given by TCRdb reflects a much larger clone and differs at residue 8 from this DNA's translation, likely from a read error; the protein shown is the DNA's translation. CDR3 residues: CALWEHPHYKKLF. DNA for the CDR3: TGTGCCTTGTGGGAGCACCCGCATTATAAGAAACTCTTT. The V call is TRGV9, the J call TRGJ1 or TRGJ2. The J gene is not listed in TCRdb, so it was assigned here from a DNA match to germline. The ends lost 3 bases at V and 5 bases at J; junction bases unmatched: 7. The CDR3 totals 13 residues. From germline, CDR1 is GITISATS and CDR2 ISYDGTV (reference sequence).

As to this clone: Only one base separates this from a far larger clonotype, so it likely reflects a read error. Other DNA sequences in the sample encode the same CDR3. The gene calls are TRGV8 and TRGJP1. TCRdb lists no J gene, so it was determined here by aligning the DNA to germline. This CDR3 contains 14 residues. Germline V gene sequence: CDR1 VENAVY, CDR2 YDSYNSRV. CDR3 DNA sequence: TGTGCCACCTGGACCCATACTACTGGTTGGTTCAAGATATTT. Amino acids: CATWTHTTGWFKIF.

This clone was recorded many times. TCRdb's entry gives the protein of a much larger clone, which mismatches this DNA's translation at residue 3, likely from a read error; the protein reported here is translated from the DNA. The rearrangement uses TRGV9 and TRGJ1 or TRGJ2. The CDR3 has 14 residues. Germline assignment: CDR1 GITISATS and CDR2 ISYDGTV (reference sequence). The CDR3 coding sequence is TGTGCCTCGTGGGAGCCTTGGAATTATTATAAGAAACTCTTT. Translated: CASWEPWNYYKKLF.